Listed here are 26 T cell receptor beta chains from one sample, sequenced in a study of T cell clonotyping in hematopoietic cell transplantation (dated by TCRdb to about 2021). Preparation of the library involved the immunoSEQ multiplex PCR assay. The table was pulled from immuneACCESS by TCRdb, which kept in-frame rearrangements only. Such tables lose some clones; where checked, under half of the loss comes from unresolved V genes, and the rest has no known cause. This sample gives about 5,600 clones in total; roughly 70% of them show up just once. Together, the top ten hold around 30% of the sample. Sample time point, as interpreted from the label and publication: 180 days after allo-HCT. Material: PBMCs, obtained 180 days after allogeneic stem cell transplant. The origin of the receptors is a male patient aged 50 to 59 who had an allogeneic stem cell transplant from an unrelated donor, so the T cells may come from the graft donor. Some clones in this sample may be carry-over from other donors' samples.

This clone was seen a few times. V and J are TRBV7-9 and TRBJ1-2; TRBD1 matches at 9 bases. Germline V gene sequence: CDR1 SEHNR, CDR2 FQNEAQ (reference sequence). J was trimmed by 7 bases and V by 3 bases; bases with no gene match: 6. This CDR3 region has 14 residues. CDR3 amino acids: CASSFFTGGGGYTF. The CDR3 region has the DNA TGTGCCAGCAGCTTTTTTACAGGGGGCGGTGGCTACACCTTC. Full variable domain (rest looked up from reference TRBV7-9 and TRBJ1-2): DTGVSQNPRHKITKRGQNVTFRCDPISEHNRLYWYRQTLGQGPEFLTYFQNEAQLEKSRLLSDRFSAERPKGSFSTLEIQRTEQGDSAMYLCASSFFTGGGGYTFGSGTRLTVV.

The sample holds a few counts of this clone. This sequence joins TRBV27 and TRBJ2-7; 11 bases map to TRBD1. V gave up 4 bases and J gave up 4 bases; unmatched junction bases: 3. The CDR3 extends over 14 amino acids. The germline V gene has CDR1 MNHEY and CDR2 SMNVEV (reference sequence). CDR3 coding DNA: TGTGCCAGCAGTTCCGGGACAGGGGGTTACGAGCAGTACTTC. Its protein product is CASSSGTGGYEQYF.

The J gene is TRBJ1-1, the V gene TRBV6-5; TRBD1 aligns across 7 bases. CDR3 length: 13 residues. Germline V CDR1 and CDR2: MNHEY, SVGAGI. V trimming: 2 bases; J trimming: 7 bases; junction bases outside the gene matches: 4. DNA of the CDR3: TGTGCCAGCAGTTACCCCGACAGGGATGAAGCTTTCTTT. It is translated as CASSYPDRDEAFF.

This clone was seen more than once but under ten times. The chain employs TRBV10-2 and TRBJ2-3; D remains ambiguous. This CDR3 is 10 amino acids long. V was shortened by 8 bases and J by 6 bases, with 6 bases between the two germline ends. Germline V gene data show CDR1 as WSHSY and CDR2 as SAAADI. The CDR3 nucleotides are TGCGCCAGCCGTTCCGATACGCAGTATTTT. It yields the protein CASRSDTQYF.

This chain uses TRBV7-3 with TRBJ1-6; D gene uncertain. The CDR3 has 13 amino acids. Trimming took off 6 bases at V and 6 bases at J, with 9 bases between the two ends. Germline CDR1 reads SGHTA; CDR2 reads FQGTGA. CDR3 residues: CASSVGFNSPLHF. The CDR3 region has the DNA TGTGCCAGCAGTGTGGGGTTTAATTCACCCCTCCACTTT.

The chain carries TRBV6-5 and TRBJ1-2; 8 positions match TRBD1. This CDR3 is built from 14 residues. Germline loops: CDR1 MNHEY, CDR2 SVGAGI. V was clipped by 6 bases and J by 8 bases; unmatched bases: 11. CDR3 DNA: TGTGCCAGCAGCTTACAGGGGGGAGGAGACGGCTACACCTTC. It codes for CASSLQGGGDGYTF.

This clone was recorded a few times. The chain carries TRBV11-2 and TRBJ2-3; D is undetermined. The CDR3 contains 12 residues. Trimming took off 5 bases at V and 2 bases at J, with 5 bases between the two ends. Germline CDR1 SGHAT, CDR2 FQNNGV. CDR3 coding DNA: TGTGCCAGCAGCCACTACACAGATACGCAGTATTTT. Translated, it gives CASSHYTDTQYF.

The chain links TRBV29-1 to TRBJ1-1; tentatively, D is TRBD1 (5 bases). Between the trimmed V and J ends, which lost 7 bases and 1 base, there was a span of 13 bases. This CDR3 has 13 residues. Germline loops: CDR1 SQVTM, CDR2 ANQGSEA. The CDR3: CSAYQQGNTEAFF. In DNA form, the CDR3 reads TGCAGCGCCTACCAGCAGGGGAACACTGAAGCTTTCTTT.

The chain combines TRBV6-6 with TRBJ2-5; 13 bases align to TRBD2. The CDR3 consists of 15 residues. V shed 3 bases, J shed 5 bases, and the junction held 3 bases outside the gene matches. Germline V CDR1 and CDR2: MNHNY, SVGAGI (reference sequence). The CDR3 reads CASSYELAGGETQYF. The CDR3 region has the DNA TGTGCCAGCAGTTATGAACTAGCGGGGGGGGAGACCCAGTACTTC.

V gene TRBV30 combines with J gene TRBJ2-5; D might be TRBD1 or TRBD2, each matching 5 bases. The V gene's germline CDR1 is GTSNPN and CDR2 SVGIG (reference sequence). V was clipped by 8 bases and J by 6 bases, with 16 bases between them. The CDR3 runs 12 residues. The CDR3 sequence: CARTGALQTQYF. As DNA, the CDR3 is TGTGCCCGGACCGGGGCTTTACAGACCCAGTACTTC. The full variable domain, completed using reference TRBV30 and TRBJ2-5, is SQTIHQWPATLVQPVGSPLSLECTVEGTSNPNLYWYRQAAGRGLQLLFYSVGIGQISSEVPQNLSASRPQDRQFILSSKKLLLSDSGFYLCARTGALQTQYFGPGTRLLVL.

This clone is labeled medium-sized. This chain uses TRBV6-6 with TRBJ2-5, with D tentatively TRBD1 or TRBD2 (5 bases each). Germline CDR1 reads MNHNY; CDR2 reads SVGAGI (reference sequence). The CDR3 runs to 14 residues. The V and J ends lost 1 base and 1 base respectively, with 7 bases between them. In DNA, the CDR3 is TGTGCCAGCAGTTACTTTGGGGGCCAAGAGACCCAGTACTTC. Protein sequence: CASSYFGGQETQYF.

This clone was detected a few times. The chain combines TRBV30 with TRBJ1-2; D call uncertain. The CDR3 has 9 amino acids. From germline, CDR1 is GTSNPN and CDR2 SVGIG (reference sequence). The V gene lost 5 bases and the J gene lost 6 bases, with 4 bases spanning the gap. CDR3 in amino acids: CAWGHGYTF. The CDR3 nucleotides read TGTGCCTGGGGTCATGGCTACACCTTC.

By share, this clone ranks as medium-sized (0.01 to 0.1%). The CDR3 DNA follows: TGTGCCAGCAGCCTAACCGGGACCTCCTTTTCGCCACCCCTCCACTTT. Amino acid sequence: CASSLTGTSFSPPLHF. The chain recombines TRBV5-4 with TRBJ1-6; D possibly corresponds to TRBD1 (5 bases). The length of the CDR3 is 16 residues. The V gene lost 4 bases and the J gene lost 11 bases, with 22 bases spanning the gap. CDR1 is SGHNT and CDR2 is YYREEE in the germline V gene (reference sequence).

CDR3 in DNA: TGCGCCAGCAGCTTGCGAGATGACGCATACGAGCAGTACTTC. Its translation is CASSLRDDAYEQYF. The V call is TRBV5-1, the J call TRBJ2-7; D unresolved. Germline CDR1 is SGHRS and CDR2 is YFSETQ. The CDR3 totals 14 residues. Trimming shortened V by 1 base and J by 4 bases, and 12 bases separated the two germline ends.

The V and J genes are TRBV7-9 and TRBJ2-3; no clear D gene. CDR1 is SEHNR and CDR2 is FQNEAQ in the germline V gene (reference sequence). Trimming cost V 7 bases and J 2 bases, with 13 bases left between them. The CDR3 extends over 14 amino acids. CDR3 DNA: TGTGCCAGCATGAAGGGCAGCTACACAGATACGCAGTATTTT. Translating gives CASMKGSYTDTQYF.

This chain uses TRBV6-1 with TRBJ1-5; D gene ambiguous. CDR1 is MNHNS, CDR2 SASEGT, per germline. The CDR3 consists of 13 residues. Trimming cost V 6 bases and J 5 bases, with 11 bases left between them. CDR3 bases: TGTGCCAGCAGAACAAGGGAAGATCAGCCCCAGCATTTT. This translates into CASRTREDQPQHF.

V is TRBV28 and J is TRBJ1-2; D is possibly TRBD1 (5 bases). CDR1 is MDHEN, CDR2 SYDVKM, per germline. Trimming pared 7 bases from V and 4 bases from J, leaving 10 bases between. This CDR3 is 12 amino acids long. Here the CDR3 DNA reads TGTGCCAGCAAGCCAGGGAGCTATGGCTACACCTTC. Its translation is CASKPGSYGYTF.

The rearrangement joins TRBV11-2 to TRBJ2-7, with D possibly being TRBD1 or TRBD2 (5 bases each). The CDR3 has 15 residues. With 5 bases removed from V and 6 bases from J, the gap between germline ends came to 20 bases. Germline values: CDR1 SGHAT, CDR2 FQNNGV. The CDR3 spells CASSGGASLRVEQYF. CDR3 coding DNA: TGTGCCAGCAGCGGTGGGGCTAGCTTGCGGGTCGAGCAGTACTTC.

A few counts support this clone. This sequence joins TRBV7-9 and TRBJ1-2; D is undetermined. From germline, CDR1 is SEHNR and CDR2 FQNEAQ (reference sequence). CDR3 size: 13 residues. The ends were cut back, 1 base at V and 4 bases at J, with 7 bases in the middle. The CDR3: CASSLGHIYGYTF. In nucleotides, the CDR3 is TGTGCCAGCAGCTTAGGACACATCTATGGCTACACCTTC.

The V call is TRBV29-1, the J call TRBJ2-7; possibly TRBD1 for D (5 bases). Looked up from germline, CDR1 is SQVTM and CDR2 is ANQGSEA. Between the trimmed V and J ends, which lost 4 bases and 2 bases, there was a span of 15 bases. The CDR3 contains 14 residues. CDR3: CSVGGPGLTYEQYF. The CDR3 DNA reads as TGCAGCGTTGGAGGACCAGGGCTTACCTACGAGCAGTACTTC.

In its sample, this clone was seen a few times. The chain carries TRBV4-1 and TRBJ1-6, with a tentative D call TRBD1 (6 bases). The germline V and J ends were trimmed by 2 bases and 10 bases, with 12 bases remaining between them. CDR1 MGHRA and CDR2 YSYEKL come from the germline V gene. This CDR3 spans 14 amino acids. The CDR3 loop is CASSQRTEGSPLHF. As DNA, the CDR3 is TGCGCCAGCAGCCAAAGGACAGAGGGCTCACCCCTCCACTTT.

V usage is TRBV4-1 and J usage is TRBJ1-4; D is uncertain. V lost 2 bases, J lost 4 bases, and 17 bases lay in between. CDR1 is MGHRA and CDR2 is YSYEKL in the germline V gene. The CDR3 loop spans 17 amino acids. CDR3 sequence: CASSQKYYTQLNEKLFF. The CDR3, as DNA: TGCGCCAGCAGCCAAAAGTACTACACCCAGCTTAATGAAAAACTGTTTTTT.

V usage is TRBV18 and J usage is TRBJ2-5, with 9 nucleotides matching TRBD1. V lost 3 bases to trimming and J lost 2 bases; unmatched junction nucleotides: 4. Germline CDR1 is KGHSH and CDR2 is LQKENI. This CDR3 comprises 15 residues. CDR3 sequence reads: CASSPTGGLQETQYF. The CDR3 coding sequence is TGTGCCAGCTCACCGACAGGGGGATTGCAAGAGACCCAGTACTTC.

CDR3 sequence: CASSLTGRGLADNEQFF. CDR3 nucleotide sequence: TGTGCCAGCAGCTTAACCGGTCGGGGGCTAGCGGACAATGAGCAGTTCTTC. V usage is TRBV11-2 and J usage is TRBJ2-1; tentative D call: TRBD2 (7 bases). V shed 2 bases and J shed 5 bases, with 19 bases lying between them. The CDR3 loop spans 17 amino acids. CDR1 SGHAT and CDR2 FQNNGV come from the germline V gene.

The CDR3 protein is CASSSDNRYEQYF. The DNA for the CDR3 is TGTGCCAGCAGCTCGGACAACCGCTACGAGCAGTACTTC. The chain joins TRBV7-9 to TRBJ2-7; TRBD1 is a possible D gene (5 bases). Trimming removed 4 bases from V and 3 bases from J, with 10 bases in between. The V gene's germline CDR1 is SEHNR and CDR2 FQNEAQ (reference sequence). The CDR3 extends over 13 amino acids. Looking up the rest from reference TRBV7-9 and TRBJ2-7 gives the full variable domain: DTGVSQNPRHKITKRGQNVTFRCDPISEHNRLYWYRQTLGQGPEFLTYFQNEAQLEKSRLLSDRFSAERPKGSFSTLEIQRTEQGDSAMYLCASSSDNRYEQYFGPGTRLTVT.

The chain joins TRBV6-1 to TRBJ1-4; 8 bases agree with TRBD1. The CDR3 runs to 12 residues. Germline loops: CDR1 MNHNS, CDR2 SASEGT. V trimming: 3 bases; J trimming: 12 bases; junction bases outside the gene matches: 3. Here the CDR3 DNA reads TGTGCCAGCAGTGATTCGGACAGGGAACTGTTTTTT. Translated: CASSDSDRELFF.